What follows are 14 T cell receptor beta chains derived from one specimen sequenced in a study of T cells in Graves' hyperthyroidism and ophthalmopathy. Researchers took RNA transcripts and amplified the TCR beta CDR3 regions from them. TCR CDR3 underwent first-round RT-PCR with the HTBI primer set. From the multiplex PCR reads, TCRdb called clonotypes with MiXCR, one entry per CDR3 protein. The table has some 560,000 distinct CDR3 sequences, roughly 15% seen once. The sample comprised blood. These receptors were taken from a woman in her 40s with Graves' hyperthyroidism.

This clonotype turned up a few times. V is TRBV12-3 or TRBV12-4 and J is TRBJ1-3, with 8 bases that match TRBD1. V was clipped by 5 bases and J by 3 bases; unmatched bases: 6. This CDR3 has 15 residues. The CDR3 coding sequence is TGTGCCAGCAGTCCTGGACAGGGAATTGGAAACACCATATATTTT. It is translated as CASSPGQGIGNTIYF.

V is TRBV28 and J is TRBJ2-1; perhaps TRBD1 as D (6 bases). The CDR3 runs to 13 residues. CDR1 MDHEN and CDR2 SYDVKM come from the germline V gene. Between the trimmed V and J ends, which lost 5 bases and 9 bases, there was a span of 14 bases. The CDR3 spells CASSLTGSGEQFF. In DNA form, the CDR3 reads TGTGCCAGCAGTCTCACAGGGTCGGGTGAGCAGTTCTTC.

The chain combines TRBV12-5 with TRBJ2-1, with 7 bases fitting TRBD2. Germline V CDR1 and CDR2: LGHNT, FRNRAP. The CDR3 sequence is 17 residues long. The J segment lost 3 bases and the V segment lost 0 bases, leaving 8 bases of the junction unmatched. CDR3 in amino acids: CASGLVLGRENYNEQFF. The CDR3 DNA is TGTGCTAGTGGTTTGGTACTTGGGCGGGAGAACTACAATGAGCAGTTCTTC.

This clonotype was recorded a few times. CDR3 DNA sequence: TGCGCCAGCAGCTTGGGCCCAGGGTTCACAGATACGCAGTATTTT. As protein: CASSLGPGFTDTQYF. V is TRBV5-1 and J is TRBJ2-3, with D tentatively TRBD1 (5 bases). The CDR3 has 15 residues. V lost 0 bases to trimming and J lost 2 bases, with 10 bases between them. The germline V gene encodes CDR1 SGHRS and CDR2 YFSETQ.

This clonotype was found many times. The chain uses TRBV7-9 and TRBJ2-3; TRBD2 matches 8 bases. The ends lost 5 bases at V and 0 bases at J; junction bases unmatched: 7. The CDR3 length is 16 residues. Germline loops: CDR1 SEHNR, CDR2 FQNEAQ (reference sequence). The CDR3 bases are TGTGCCAGCAGCCCGACCGGGACTAGAAGCACAGATACGCAGTATTTT. Translating gives CASSPTGTRSTDTQYF.

The table lists this clonotype with many counts. This chain links TRBV27 with TRBJ1-1, with TRBD1 as a possible D gene (5 bases). CDR3 size: 13 residues. V was clipped by 6 bases and J by 1 base, with 9 bases between them. From germline, CDR1 is MNHEY and CDR2 SMNVEV (reference sequence). The CDR3: CASRTDTNTEAFF. The CDR3 coding sequence is TGTGCCAGCAGGACGGACACGAACACTGAAGCTTTCTTT.

This clonotype showed up many times. The chain has TRBV28 and TRBJ1-6; weak D call: TRBD1 (5 bases). The CDR3 extends over 15 amino acids. Between the trimmed V and J ends, which lost 2 bases and 10 bases, there was a span of 15 bases. The germline CDR1 and CDR2 sequences are MDHEN and SYDVKM. The CDR3 protein is CASSLSQGLGSPLHF. The CDR3 bases are TGTGCCAGCAGTTTAAGCCAGGGTCTGGGATCACCCCTCCACTTT.

This clonotype was observed at least ten times. The CDR3 sequence: CASSSAGPSLIDEQFF. The CDR3 bases are TGTGCCAGCAGTTCTGCGGGTCCCTCTTTAATCGATGAGCAGTTCTTC. The V and J genes are TRBV6-1 and TRBJ2-1, with D possibly being TRBD2 (5 bases). V lost 5 bases and J lost 8, with 22 bases in between. The CDR3 sequence is 16 residues long. Germline-derived CDR1 and CDR2 are MNHNS and SASEGT.

Many counts were recorded for this clonotype. This chain links TRBV19 with TRBJ1-5; D not resolved. V shed 6 bases and J shed 10 bases, with 16 bases lying between them. Germline CDR1 reads LNHDA; CDR2 reads SQIVND (reference sequence). The CDR3 is made up of 13 amino acids. The CDR3, as DNA: TGTGCCAGTAGACCCAACGGCGACCTTCCCCAGCATTTT. Encoded protein: CASRPNGDLPQHF. Supplemented by reference TRBV19 and TRBJ1-5, the full variable domain reads DGGITQSPKYLFRKEGQNVTLSCEQNLNHDAMYWYRQDPGQGLRLIYYSQIVNDFQKGDIAEGYSVSREKKESFPLTVTSAQKNPTAFYLCASRPNGDLPQHFGDGTRLSIL.

The rearrangement uses TRBV20-1 and TRBJ1-6, with TRBD1 identical over 10 bases. This CDR3 region has 19 residues. From germline, CDR1 is DFQATT and CDR2 SNEGSKA (reference sequence). V lost 0 bases, J lost 0 bases, and 8 bases stayed unmatched. The CDR3 is CSARDFRGQGSSYNSPLHF. The DNA for the CDR3 is TGCAGTGCTAGAGATTTCAGGGGACAGGGGAGCTCCTATAATTCACCCCTCCACTTT.

The sample holds many counts of this clonotype. V gene TRBV12-3 or TRBV12-4 combines with J gene TRBJ2-2, with 11 bases identical to TRBD2. V shed 6 bases, J shed 0 bases, and the junction held 6 bases outside the gene matches. This CDR3 has 17 residues. The CDR3 loop is CASSPGTSGANTGELFF. As DNA, the CDR3 is TGTGCCAGCAGCCCAGGGACTAGCGGTGCGAACACCGGGGAGCTGTTTTTT.

This clonotype has a count of ten or more. The gene calls are TRBV6-1 and TRBJ1-2; a weak D match, TRBD1 (5 bases). This CDR3 is built from 15 residues. V was shortened by 7 bases and J by 9 bases, with 24 bases between the two germline ends. Germline V gives CDR1 MNHNS, CDR2 SASEGT. CDR3 sequence (DNA): TGTGCCAGCACCCGTGGGAACGGGGCCCCGGGTAGCTACACCTTC. This sequence encodes CASTRGNGAPGSYTF.

The chain recombines TRBV27 with TRBJ1-5, with TRBD1 identical over 7 bases. This CDR3 spans 17 amino acids. CDR1 is MNHEY and CDR2 is SMNVEV in the germline V gene (reference sequence). V lost 5 bases and J lost 4; bases outside the gene matches: 14. The CDR3 region has the DNA TGTGCCAGCAGTCCGGTTTGGTTACAGGGGAAGAATCAGCCCCAGCATTTT. Translating it yields CASSPVWLQGKNQPQHF.

In its sample, this clonotype was seen many times. The V gene is TRBV2, the J gene TRBJ2-7; D possibly corresponds to TRBD1 (5 bases). V lost 4 bases, J lost 2 bases, and 12 bases lay in between. Germline assignment: CDR1 SNHLY and CDR2 FYNNEI. This CDR3 is 14 amino acids long. CDR3 sequence (DNA): TGTGCCAGCAGTGGGGTAAGGGGAACCTACGAGCAGTACTTC. Translating it yields CASSGVRGTYEQYF.